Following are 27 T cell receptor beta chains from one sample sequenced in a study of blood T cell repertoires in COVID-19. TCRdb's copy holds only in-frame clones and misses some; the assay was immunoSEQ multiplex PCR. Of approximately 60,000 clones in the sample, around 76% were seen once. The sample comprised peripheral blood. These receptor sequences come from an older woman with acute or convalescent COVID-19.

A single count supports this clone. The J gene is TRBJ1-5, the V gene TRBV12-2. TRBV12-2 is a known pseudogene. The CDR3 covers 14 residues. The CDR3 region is CASRFPIEDQPQHF. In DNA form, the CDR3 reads TGTGCAAGTCGCTTTCCCATAGAGGATCAGCCCCAGCATTTT.

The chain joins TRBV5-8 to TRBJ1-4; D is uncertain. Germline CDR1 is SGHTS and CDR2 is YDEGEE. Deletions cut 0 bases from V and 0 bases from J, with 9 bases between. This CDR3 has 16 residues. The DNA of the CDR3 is TGTGCCAGCAGCTTGGCCGAACAAGCAACTAATGAAAAACTGTTTTTT. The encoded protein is CASSLAEQATNEKLFF.

In DNA, the CDR3 is TGTGCCAGCAGTCAGGGGGCTGAAGCTTTCTTT. This encodes CASSQGAEAFF. This sequence joins TRBV12-3 or TRBV12-4 and TRBJ1-1; 7 positions match TRBD1. V was clipped by 5 bases and J by 6 bases; unmatched bases: 0. There are 11 residues in the CDR3.

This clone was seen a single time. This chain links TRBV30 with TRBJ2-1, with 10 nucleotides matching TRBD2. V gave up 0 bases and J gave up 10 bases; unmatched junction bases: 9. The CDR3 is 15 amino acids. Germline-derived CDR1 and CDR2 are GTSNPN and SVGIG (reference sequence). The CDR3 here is CAWSVQLAGSREQFF. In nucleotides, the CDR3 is TGTGCCTGGAGTGTACAACTAGCGGGGTCCCGCGAGCAGTTCTTC. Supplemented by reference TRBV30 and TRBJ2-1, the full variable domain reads SQTIHQWPATLVQPVGSPLSLECTVEGTSNPNLYWYRQAAGRGLQLLFYSVGIGQISSEVPQNLSASRPQDRQFILSSKKLLLSDSGFYLCAWSVQLAGSREQFFGPGTRLTVL.

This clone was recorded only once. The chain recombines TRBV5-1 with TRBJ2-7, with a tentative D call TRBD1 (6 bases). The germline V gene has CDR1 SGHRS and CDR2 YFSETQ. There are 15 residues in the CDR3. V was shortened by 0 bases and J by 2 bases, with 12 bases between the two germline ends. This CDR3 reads CASSLGVTGTYEQYF. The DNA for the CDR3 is TGCGCCAGCAGCTTGGGGGTCACAGGGACCTACGAGCAGTACTTC.

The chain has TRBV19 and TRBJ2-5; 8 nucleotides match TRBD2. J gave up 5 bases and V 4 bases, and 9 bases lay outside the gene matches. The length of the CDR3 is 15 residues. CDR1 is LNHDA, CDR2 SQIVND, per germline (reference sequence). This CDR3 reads CASSKRTSQAETQYF. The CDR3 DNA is TGTGCCAGTAGTAAGCGGACTAGCCAAGCGGAGACCCAGTACTTC.

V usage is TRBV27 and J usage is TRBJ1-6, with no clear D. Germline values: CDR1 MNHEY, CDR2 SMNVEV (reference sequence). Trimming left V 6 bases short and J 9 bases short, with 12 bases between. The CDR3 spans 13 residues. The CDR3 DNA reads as TGTGCCAGCAGGAGAGGGTACGGTTCACCCCTCCACTTT. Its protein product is CASRRGYGSPLHF.

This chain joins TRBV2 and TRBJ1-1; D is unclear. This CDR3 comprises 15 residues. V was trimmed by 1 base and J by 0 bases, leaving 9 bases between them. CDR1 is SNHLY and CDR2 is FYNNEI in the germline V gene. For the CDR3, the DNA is TGTGCCAGCAGTGAAGTGGCACAGCTGAACACTGAAGCTTTCTTT. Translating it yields CASSEVAQLNTEAFF.

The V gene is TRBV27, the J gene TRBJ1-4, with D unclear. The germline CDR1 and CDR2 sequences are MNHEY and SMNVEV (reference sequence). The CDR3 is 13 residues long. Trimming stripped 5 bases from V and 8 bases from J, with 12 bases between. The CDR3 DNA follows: TGTGCCAGCAGTGAGGGCAGTCACGAAAAACTGTTTTTT. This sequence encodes CASSEGSHEKLFF.

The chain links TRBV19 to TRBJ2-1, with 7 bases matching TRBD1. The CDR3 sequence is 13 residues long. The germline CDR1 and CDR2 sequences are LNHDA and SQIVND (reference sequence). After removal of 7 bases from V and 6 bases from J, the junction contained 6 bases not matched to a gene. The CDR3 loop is CASTPTGFNEQFF. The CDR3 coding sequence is TGTGCCAGTACCCCGACAGGGTTCAATGAGCAGTTCTTC.

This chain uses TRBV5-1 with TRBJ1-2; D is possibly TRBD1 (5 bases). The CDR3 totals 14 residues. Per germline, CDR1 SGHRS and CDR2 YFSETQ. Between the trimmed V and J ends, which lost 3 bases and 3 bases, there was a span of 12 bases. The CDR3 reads CASSYTGDDYGYTF. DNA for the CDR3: TGCGCCAGCAGCTATACGGGGGATGACTATGGCTACACCTTC.

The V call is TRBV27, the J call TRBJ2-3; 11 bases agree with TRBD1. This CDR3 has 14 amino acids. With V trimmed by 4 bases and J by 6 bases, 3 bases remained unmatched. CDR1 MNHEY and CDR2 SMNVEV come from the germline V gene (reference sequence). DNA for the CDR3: TGTGCCAGCAGTTGGACAGGGGGCAGCGATACGCAGTATTTT. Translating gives CASSWTGGSDTQYF.

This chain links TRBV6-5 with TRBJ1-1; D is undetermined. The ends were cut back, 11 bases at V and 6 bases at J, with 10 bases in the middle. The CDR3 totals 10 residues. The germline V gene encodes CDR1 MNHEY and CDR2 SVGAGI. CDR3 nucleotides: TGTGCCGCCGGGAGTTCTGAAGCTTTCTTT. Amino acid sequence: CAAGSSEAFF.

CDR3: CAWEGRGGRGYTF. The CDR3 nucleotides are TGTGCCTGGGAGGGTAGGGGGGGCCGTGGCTACACCTTC. The chain has TRBV30 and TRBJ1-2; possible D gene TRBD1, 6 bases. Trimming left V 5 bases short and J 7 bases short, with 17 bases between. Germline CDR1 reads GTSNPN; CDR2 reads SVGIG (reference sequence). The CDR3 consists of 13 residues.

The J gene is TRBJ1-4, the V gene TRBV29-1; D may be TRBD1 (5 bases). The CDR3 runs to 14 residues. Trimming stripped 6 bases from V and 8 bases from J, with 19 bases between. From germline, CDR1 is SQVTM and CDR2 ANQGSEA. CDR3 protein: CSVTGDRGNEKLFF. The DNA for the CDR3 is TGCAGCGTCACCGGGGACCGGGGGAACGAAAAACTGTTTTTT.

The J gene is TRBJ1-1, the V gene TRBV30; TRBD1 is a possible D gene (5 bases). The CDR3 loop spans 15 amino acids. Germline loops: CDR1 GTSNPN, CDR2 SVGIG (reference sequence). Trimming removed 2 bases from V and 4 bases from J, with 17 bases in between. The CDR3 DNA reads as TGTGCCTGGAGTACTTGGGGGGGATCGGTCACTGAAGCTTTCTTT. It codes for CAWSTWGGSVTEAFF.

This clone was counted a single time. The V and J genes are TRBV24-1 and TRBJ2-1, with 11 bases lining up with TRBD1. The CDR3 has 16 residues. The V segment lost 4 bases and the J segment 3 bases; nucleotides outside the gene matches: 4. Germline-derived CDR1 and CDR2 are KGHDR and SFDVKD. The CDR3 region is CATSEAGTGGYNEQFF. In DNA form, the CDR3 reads TGTGCCACCAGTGAGGCCGGGACAGGGGGCTACAATGAGCAGTTCTTC.

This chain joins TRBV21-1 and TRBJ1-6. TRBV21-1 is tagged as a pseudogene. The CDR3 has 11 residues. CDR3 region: CASMRNSPLHF. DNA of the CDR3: TGTGCCAGCATGCGTAATTCACCCCTCCACTTT.

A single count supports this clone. The CDR3 coding sequence is TGTGCCAGCAGTGAAGGAATGGGAGTAGCGGGGGGGCACGACACCGGGGAGCTGTTTTTT. It specifies CASSEGMGVAGGHDTGELFF. This chain uses TRBV6-1 with TRBJ2-2; 11 bases line up with TRBD2. The germline V gene has CDR1 MNHNS and CDR2 SASEGT. The CDR3 is made up of 20 amino acids. V lost 1 base and J lost 3; bases outside the gene matches: 13.

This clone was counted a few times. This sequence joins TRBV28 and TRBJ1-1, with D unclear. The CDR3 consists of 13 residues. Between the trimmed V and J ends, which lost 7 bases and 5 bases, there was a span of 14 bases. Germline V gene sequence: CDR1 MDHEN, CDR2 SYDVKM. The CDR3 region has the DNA TGTGCCAGCACATCTTCTACGAGGACTGAAGCTTTCTTT. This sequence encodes CASTSSTRTEAFF.

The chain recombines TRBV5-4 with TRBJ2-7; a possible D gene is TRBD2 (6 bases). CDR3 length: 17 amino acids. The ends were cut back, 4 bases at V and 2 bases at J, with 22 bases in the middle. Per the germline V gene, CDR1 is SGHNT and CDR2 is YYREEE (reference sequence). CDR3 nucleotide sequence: TGTGCCAGCAGCAAGGCACCGGGGCGGGAAGGGGCCTACGAGCAGTACTTC. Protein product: CASSKAPGREGAYEQYF.

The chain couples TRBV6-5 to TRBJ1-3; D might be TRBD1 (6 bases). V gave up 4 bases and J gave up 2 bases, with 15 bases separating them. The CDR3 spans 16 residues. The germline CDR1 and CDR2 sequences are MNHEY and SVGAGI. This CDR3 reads CASSSPSRTAGNTIYF. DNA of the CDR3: TGTGCCAGCAGTTCTCCCTCTCGGACAGCTGGAAACACCATATATTTT.

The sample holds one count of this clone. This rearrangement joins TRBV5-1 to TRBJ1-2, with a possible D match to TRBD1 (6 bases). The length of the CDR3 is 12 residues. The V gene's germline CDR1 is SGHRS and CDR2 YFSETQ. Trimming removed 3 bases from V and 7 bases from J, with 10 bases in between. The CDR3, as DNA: TGCGCCAGCAGCTCGGACAGTTTTGGCTACACCTTC. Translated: CASSSDSFGYTF.

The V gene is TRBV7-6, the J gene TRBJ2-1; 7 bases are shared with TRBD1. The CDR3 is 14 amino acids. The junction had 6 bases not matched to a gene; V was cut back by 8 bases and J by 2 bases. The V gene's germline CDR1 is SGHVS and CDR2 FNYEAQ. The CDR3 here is CASATGTTYNEQFF. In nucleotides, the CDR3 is TGTGCCAGCGCGACAGGGACCACCTACAATGAGCAGTTCTTC. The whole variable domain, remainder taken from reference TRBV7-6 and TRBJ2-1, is GAGVSQSPRYKVTKRGQDVALRCDPISGHVSLYWYRQALGQGPEFLTYFNYEAQQDKSGLPNDRFSAERPEGSISTLTIQRTEQRDSAMYRCASATGTTYNEQFFGPGTRLTVL.

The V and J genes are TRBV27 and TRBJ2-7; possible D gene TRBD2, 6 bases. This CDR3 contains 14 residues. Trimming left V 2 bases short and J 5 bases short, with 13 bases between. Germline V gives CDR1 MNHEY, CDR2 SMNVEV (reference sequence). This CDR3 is CASSLGGRSDEQYF. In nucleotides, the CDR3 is TGTGCCAGCAGTTTAGGAGGGCGTAGCGACGAGCAGTACTTC.

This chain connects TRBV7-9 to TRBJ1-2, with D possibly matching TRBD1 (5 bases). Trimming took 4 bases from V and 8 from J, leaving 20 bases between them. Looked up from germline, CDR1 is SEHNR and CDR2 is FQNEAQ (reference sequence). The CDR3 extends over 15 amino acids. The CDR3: CASSSRGVWFKGYTF. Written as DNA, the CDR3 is TGTGCCAGCAGCTCACGGGGGGTCTGGTTTAAGGGCTACACCTTC.

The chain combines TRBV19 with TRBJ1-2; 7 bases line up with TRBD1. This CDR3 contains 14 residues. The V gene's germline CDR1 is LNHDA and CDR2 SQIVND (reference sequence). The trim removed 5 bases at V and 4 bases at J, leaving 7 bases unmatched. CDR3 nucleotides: TGTGCCAGTAGTGCCGGACAGGACGTCTATGGCTACACCTTC. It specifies CASSAGQDVYGYTF.